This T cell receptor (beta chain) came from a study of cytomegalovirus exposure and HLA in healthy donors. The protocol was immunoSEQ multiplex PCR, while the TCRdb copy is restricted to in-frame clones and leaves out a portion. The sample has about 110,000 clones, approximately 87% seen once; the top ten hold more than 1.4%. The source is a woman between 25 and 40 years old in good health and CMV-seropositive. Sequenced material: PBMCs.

CDR3 nucleotides: TGTGCCAGCAGCCCCATCTCCCGGAATTCACCCCTCCACTTT. Protein sequence: CASSPISRNSPLHF. V gene TRBV13 combines with J gene TRBJ1-6; D unresolved. The V end lost 5 bases, the J end lost 7 bases, and 12 bases lay between the germline ends. Germline lookup yields CDR1 PRHDT and CDR2 FYEKMQ (reference sequence). This CDR3 comprises 14 residues.